The entry that follows covers one T cell receptor (beta chain) sequence. Its binding antigen is unknown. The sample holds no much larger clone one base away, and base qualities are not on file. The sample's time point, from its label and the paper: about 28 days (+/-7) after the second vaccine dose. Because spike-specific TCR depth and breadth did not differ between the two schedules, AZD1222 recipients who got a second dose at roughly 4 weeks were pooled with those who got a second dose at roughly 12 weeks. Vaccinee samples were obtained from the UK trials COV001 and COV002, which included a single-blind randomized controlled phase 2/3 trial of AZD1222 (ChAdOx1 nCoV-19) in healthy adults. For TCRbeta chain sequencing, PBMC samples from trial participants were taken at day 0 and at day 28 after the second dose. The CDR3 regions of human TCRbeta chains were analyzed by immunosequencing. In the paper's pipeline: TCRs in the repertoires were matched against a reference library of SARS-CoV-2-specific TCRs that had been generated with the MIRA antigen-specificity platform. Breadth was defined as the fraction of unique TCRs that were SARS-CoV-2-associated. Depth was defined as the fraction of total T cells that were SARS-CoV-2-associated. Using the MIRA data, each spike-specific TCR was mapped to the spike region that the TCR reacts to and placed in a CD4 or CD8 class. Log10-transformed breadth and depth values were compared by one-way ANOVA with Sidak's multiple comparisons tests. TCRdb carries this immuneACCESS record with in-frame sequences only. Its versions omit some clonotypes, under half of them owing to an unresolved V gene in the studies checked, with the rest unexplained. V and J calls plus clone size are reproduced from that table; the DNA served to infer D and trimming. For this sample the table gives roughly 120,000 clones, of which roughly nine tenths were detected only once. Roughly 3.1% of the sample is held by the ten biggest clonotypes.

Taken from cysteine to phenylalanine, the CDR3 has 13 residues. Just the 39-base CDR3 DNA is kept, in frame starting at base 1. Deletion took 1 base off V and 8 bases off J, with a span of 12 bases between the germline ends. CDR1 and CDR2, looked up from the germline V gene, are SGHRS and YFSETQ. This sample was included in a study of T cell responses to AZD1222 COVID-19 vaccine (dated by TCRdb to the early 2020s). The study in broad terms: TCR sequencing covered about 230 trial participants: about 210 given two doses of AZD1222 and around 25 given two doses of MenACWY control vaccine. Trial participants were enrolled by age into subgroups of 18-55, 56-69 and 70-plus years, and about 150, 27 and 61 TCR-sequenced participants, respectively, were included in these subgroups.

The full study reports these points: Epitopes outside the regions mutated in the B.1.351 and B.1.1.7 variants were reportedly recognized by nearly half of the unique spike-specific TCRs. Vaccine-associated CD4 TCRs spanned the whole spike protein, with dominant responses in regions 160-218 and 743-854. Only a handful of AZD1222 recipients were SARS-CoV-2 seropositive at baseline, limiting conclusions about previously exposed vaccinees. Most participants were white British and females outnumbered males, and the authors suggested that clonal diversity may have been underestimated. After two AZD1222 doses, both the breadth and the depth of spike-specific TCRs were significantly higher than at day 0 and than in MenACWY recipients. The 56-69-year group was small, and its depth increase did not reach significance, likely because of low power. Because no day 14 peak-response samples were available, the repertoires could be characterized only after the peak T cell response.

The clonotype originates from an adult who received the AZD1222 COVID-19 vaccine. The source material was peripheral blood, sampled 28 days after the second AZD1222 dose. The V and J segments used are TRBV5-1 and TRBJ1-2, with no confident D gene call. The CDR3 protein: CASSLSGSEGYTF. The DNA is as follows: TGCGCCAGCAGCTTGTCCGGGTCGGAAGGCTACACCTTC.